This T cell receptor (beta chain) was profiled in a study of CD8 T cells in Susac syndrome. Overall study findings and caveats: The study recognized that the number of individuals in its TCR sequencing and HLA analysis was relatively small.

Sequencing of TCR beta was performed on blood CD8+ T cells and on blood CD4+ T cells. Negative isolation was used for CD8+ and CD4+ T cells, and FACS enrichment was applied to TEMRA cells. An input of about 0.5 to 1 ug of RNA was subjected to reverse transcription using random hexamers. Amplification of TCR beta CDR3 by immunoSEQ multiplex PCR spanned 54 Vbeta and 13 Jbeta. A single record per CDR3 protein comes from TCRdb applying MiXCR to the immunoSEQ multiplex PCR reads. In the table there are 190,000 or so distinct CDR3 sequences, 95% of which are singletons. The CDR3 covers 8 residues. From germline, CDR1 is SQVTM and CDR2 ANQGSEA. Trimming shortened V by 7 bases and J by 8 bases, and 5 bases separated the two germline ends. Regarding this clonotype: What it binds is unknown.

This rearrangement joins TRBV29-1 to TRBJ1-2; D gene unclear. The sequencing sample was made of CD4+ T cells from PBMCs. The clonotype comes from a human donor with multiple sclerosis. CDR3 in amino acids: CSAYGYTF. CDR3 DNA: TGCAGCGCCTACGGCTACACCTTC.